These T cell receptor beta chains were read from a single sample in a study of cytomegalovirus exposure and HLA in healthy donors. Measured with immunoSEQ multiplex PCR; TCRdb has only the in-frame clones, and not every one. The sample yields fewer than 200,000 clones, approximately 71% seen once. The sequencing input was PBMCs. These receptor sequences come from a girl under 18 in good health and CMV-seronegative. Both conserved end residues are part of each CDR3. D genes are given only for firm matches. Only some rows state a clone size, as once, few, many or a class for expanded clones.

size: NA
D: TRBD2
V: TRBV9
length: 16
J: TRBJ2-1
DNA: TGTGCCAGCAGCGTTTGGACTAGCGGGGGGGCATATGAGCAGTTCTTC
CDR3: CASSVWTSGGAYEQFF

size: NA
D: TRBD1
V: TRBV5-1
length: 15
J: TRBJ1-5
DNA: TGCGCCAGCAGCCCGACAGGGGGGAGCAATCAGCCCCAGCATTTT
CDR3: CASSPTGGSNQPQHF

size: NA
D: NA
V: TRBV5-1
length: 15
J: TRBJ1-4
DNA: TGCGCCAGCAGCGTGCAGGGAGGCGAATACGAAAAACTGTTTTTT
CDR3: CASSVQGGEYEKLFF

size: NA
D: NA
V: TRBV5-8
length: 11
J: TRBJ1-1
DNA: TGTGCCAGCAGCTTGCGCACTGAAGCTTTCTTT
CDR3: CASSLRTEAFF

size: few
D: TRBD1
V: TRBV5-4
length: 15
J: TRBJ2-7
DNA: TGTGCCAGCAGCTTCGACAGGGGGACCTCCTACGAGCAGTACTTC
CDR3: CASSFDRGTSYEQYF

size: NA
D: NA
V: TRBV10-3
length: 14
J: TRBJ1-1
DNA: TGTGCCATCAGTGAAGGGGCTCTGCAATTTGAAGCTTTCTTT
CDR3: CAISEGALQFEAFF

size: NA
D: NA
V: TRBV7-3
length: 13
J: TRBJ2-1
DNA: TGTGCCAGCAGCTTAGGCCCTCGCCTTAAGCAGTTCTTC
CDR3: CASSLGPRLKQFF

size: NA
D: TRBD2
V: TRBV6-5
length: 15
J: TRBJ2-5
DNA: TGTGCCAGCAGTCCTAGCGGGGGGACACAAGAGACCCAGTACTTC
CDR3: CASSPSGGTQETQYF

size: NA
D: TRBD1
V: TRBV19
length: 14
J: TRBJ2-7
DNA: TGTGCCAGTAGCCCAGGGACAGGGGTCTACGAGCAGTACTTC
CDR3: CASSPGTGVYEQYF

size: NA
D: NA
V: TRBV2
length: 16
J: TRBJ2-3
DNA: TGTGCCAGCAGTGAAGACCCCCCCCGCGGGACAGATACGCAGTATTTT
CDR3: CASSEDPPRGTDTQYF

size: NA
D: NA
V: TRBV29-1
length: 11
J: TRBJ1-2
DNA: TGCAGCGTTCCGGGTCGCTATGGCTACACCTTC
CDR3: CSVPGRYGYTF

size: NA
D: TRBD1
V: TRBV5-6
length: 15
J: TRBJ2-5
DNA: TGTGCCAGCAGCTTGGGAGACAGGGGCCAAGAGACCCAGTACTTC
CDR3: CASSLGDRGQETQYF

size: few
D: TRBD1
V: TRBV2
length: 15
J: TRBJ1-1
DNA: TGTGCCAGCAGTCGAACGACAGGGGGAGGAACTGAAGCTTTCTTT
CDR3: CASSRTTGGGTEAFF

size: NA
D: TRBD2
V: TRBV4-2
length: 15
J: TRBJ2-7
DNA: TGTGCCAGCCGTAGGGCTAGCGGGGGATCCTACGAGCAGTACTTC
CDR3: CASRRASGGSYEQYF

size: few
D: TRBD1
V: TRBV5-1
length: 15
J: TRBJ1-4
DNA: TGCGCCAGCAGCTCGACCGGGACAGGGCATGAAAAACTGTTTTTT
CDR3: CASSSTGTGHEKLFF

size: NA
D: NA
V: TRBV5-4
length: 14
J: TRBJ1-5
DNA: TGTGCCAGCAGCTTGTTTGGGGGAGGACAGCCCCAGCATTTT
CDR3: CASSLFGGGQPQHF

size: once
D: TRBD2
V: TRBV5-1
length: 18
J: TRBJ2-3
DNA: TGCGCCAGCAGCGCCACTAGCGGGGGGACCACCGGGACAGATACGCAGTATTTT
CDR3: CASSATSGGTTGTDTQYF